What follows are 13 T cell receptor beta chains derived from one specimen sequenced in a study of radiation and T cells in renal cell carcinoma. Time point: baseline pretreatment blood. Treatment indicated: 15 Gy SBRT to primary tumor, nephrectomy 4 weeks later. Profiling relied on immunoSEQ multiplex PCR, and the TCRdb table lists in-frame clones only, not all of them. The table has 100,000 to 150,000 clones, around 80% seen once. The material was blood, obtained from a patient whose treatment included radiotherapy and nephrectomy. Source of these receptors: a woman aged 55-70 years with renal cell carcinoma.

The chain links TRBV15 to TRBJ1-1; no definite D call. This CDR3 has 18 amino acids. Germline V gives CDR1 LNHNV, CDR2 YYDKDF (reference sequence). With 2 bases removed from V and 1 base from J, the gap between germline ends came to 20 bases. CDR3 nucleotide sequence: TGTGCCACCAGCAGACCCAAAACTGGCCGAAGCGGGAACACTGAAGCTTTCTTT. The encoded protein is CATSRPKTGRSGNTEAFF.

This clone came up a few times. The J gene is TRBJ2-1, the V gene TRBV7-9; TRBD1 matches at 9 bases. This CDR3 region has 16 residues. V lost 3 bases and J lost 9; bases outside the gene matches: 12. Germline CDR1 and CDR2: SEHNR and FQNEAQ (reference sequence). The CDR3 coding sequence is TGTGCCAGCAGCTTTTTCCTCGGGACAGGGTATCGTGAGCAGTTCTTC. It translates to CASSFFLGTGYREQFF.

V gene TRBV28 combines with J gene TRBJ1-5, with 10 bases matching TRBD1. With 5 bases clipped from V and 1 base from J, the junction kept 11 bases outside the gene matches. The CDR3 has 18 amino acids. Germline values: CDR1 MDHEN, CDR2 SYDVKM. The CDR3 nucleotides read TGTGCCAGCAGTCGTCCGGGACAGGGGTGGGGAAGCAATCAGCCCCAGCATTTT. Translating gives CASSRPGQGWGSNQPQHF.

The chain joins TRBV5-4 to TRBJ1-3, with a tentative D call TRBD1 (5 bases). V lost 2 bases and J 0 bases, leaving 12 bases between the germline ends. The germline V gene has CDR1 SGHNT and CDR2 YYREEE (reference sequence). The CDR3 runs 16 residues. CDR3 protein: CASSFQGPNSGNTIYF. The CDR3 DNA follows: TGTGCCAGCAGCTTTCAGGGCCCGAACTCTGGAAACACCATATATTTT.

This chain joins TRBV7-3 and TRBJ1-1; TRBD1 agrees at 10 bases. Germline V CDR1 and CDR2: SGHTA, FQGTGA. V lost 1 base, J lost 1 base, and 6 bases stayed unmatched. CDR3 length: 17 residues. CDR3 amino acids: CASSLRTGGRKNTEAFF. The DNA of the CDR3 is TGTGCCAGCAGCTTAAGGACAGGGGGAAGGAAGAACACTGAAGCTTTCTTT.

The rearrangement links TRBV7-2 to TRBJ2-3, with D maybe TRBD1 (6 bases). In germline, CDR1 is SGHTA, CDR2 FQGNSA. V was pared by 7 bases and J by 2 bases, with 19 bases between. CDR3 size: 16 residues. The CDR3 DNA is TGTGCCAGCATCAGGGGAGCGATACCCTCCACAGATACGCAGTATTTT. This gives the protein CASIRGAIPSTDTQYF. Supplemented by reference TRBV7-2 and TRBJ2-3, the full variable domain reads GAGVSQSPSNKVTEKGKDVELRCDPISGHTALYWYRQSLGQGLEFLIYFQGNSAPDKSGLPSDRFSAERTGGSVSTLTIQRTQQEDSAVYLCASIRGAIPSTDTQYFGPGTRLTVL.

This clone has only one observation. The CDR3 region has the DNA TGTGCCACTAATGGGGTGACCTCTGGGGCCAACGTCCTGACTTTC. Protein: CATNGVTSGANVLTF. The chain is built from TRBV19 and TRBJ2-6, with unresolved D. Germline lookup yields CDR1 LNHDA and CDR2 SQIVND (reference sequence). V lost 10 bases to trimming and J lost 0 bases, with 13 bases between them. The length of the CDR3 is 15 residues.

The V call is TRBV28, the J call TRBJ1-2, with D possibly TRBD1 on 6 matching bases. The germline V and J ends were trimmed by 5 bases and 0 bases, with 10 bases remaining between them. This CDR3 is 14 amino acids long. Germline V lookup: CDR1 MDHEN, CDR2 SYDVKM. The CDR3 protein is CASSLDSTNYGYTF. For the CDR3, the DNA is TGTGCCAGCAGTCTGGACAGCACTAACTATGGCTACACCTTC.

The chain joins TRBV5-5 to TRBJ1-2; 9 bases agree with TRBD1. With 4 bases clipped from V and 8 bases from J, the junction kept 18 bases outside the gene matches. This CDR3 spans 17 amino acids. CDR1 SGHKS and CDR2 YYEKEE come from the germline V gene (reference sequence). The CDR3 spells CASSPRDREALGKGYTF. The CDR3, as DNA: TGTGCCAGCAGCCCCCGGGACAGGGAGGCCCTAGGGAAAGGCTACACCTTC.

The genes are TRBV4-3 and TRBJ1-4, with D hard to call. This CDR3 has 11 amino acids. The V end lost 0 bases, the J end lost 8 bases, and 1 base lay between the germline ends. The V gene's germline CDR1 is LGHNA and CDR2 YSLEER. DNA of the CDR3: TGCGCCAGCAGCCAAGAGGAAAAACTGTTTTTT. Translation gives CASSQEEKLFF.

The V call is TRBV2, the J call TRBJ2-3; D ambiguous. Germline CDR1 is SNHLY and CDR2 is FYNNEI. V was cut by 3 bases and J by 2 bases, with 9 bases left in between. The CDR3 is 14 residues long. In DNA form, the CDR3 reads TGTGCCAGCAGTGAGACCAGAACCACAGATACGCAGTATTTT. Translating it yields CASSETRTTDTQYF.

The chain uses TRBV28 and TRBJ1-2; weak D call: TRBD1 (6 bases). The CDR3 extends over 13 amino acids. Germline assignment: CDR1 MDHEN and CDR2 SYDVKM. Trimming cost V 6 bases and J 8 bases, with 16 bases left between them. The CDR3 DNA reads TGTGCCAGCAGCCCGACAGGTCTTAGGGGCTACACCTTC. Translating gives CASSPTGLRGYTF.

This clone was counted a single time. The chain carries TRBV7-3 and TRBJ2-5, with D tentatively TRBD1 (5 bases). The CDR3 runs to 14 residues. V was trimmed by 3 bases and J by 5 bases, leaving 13 bases between them. Germline loops: CDR1 SGHTA, CDR2 FQGTGA. The DNA of the CDR3 is TGTGCCAGCAGCTTTGACAGCCTCTCCGAGACCCAGTACTTC. Protein: CASSFDSLSETQYF.